Listed here is a single T cell receptor (beta chain). What it binds is not known. The data derive from a study of cytomegalovirus exposure and HLA in healthy donors. Points from the study as a whole: In an earlier analysis, about 87% or about 30%: the productive usage of most TCR beta V segments. Most CMV-associated TCR beta chains appeared HLA-restricted in a later analysis.

Both 60 Vbeta primers and 13 Jbeta primers went into the PCR. This table comes from immunoSEQ multiplex PCR, and its TCRdb copy is limited to in-frame clones, with some not included. The sample has some 140,000 clones; just under 80% are singletons. The CDR3 is 17 amino acids. Unmatched junction bases numbered 12, after V lost 3 bases and J lost 3 bases. Per germline, CDR1 SGDLS and CDR2 YYNGEE. Material for sequencing was PBMCs. The chain recombines TRBV9 with TRBJ2-3; 8 bases are shared with TRBD1. The TCR sequence derives from a woman between 18 and 29 years old in good health and CMV-seronegative. CDR3 sequence reads: CASSARLDREETDTQYF. The CDR3, as DNA: TGTGCCAGCAGCGCCCGCCTGGACAGGGAGGAAACAGATACGCAGTATTTT.